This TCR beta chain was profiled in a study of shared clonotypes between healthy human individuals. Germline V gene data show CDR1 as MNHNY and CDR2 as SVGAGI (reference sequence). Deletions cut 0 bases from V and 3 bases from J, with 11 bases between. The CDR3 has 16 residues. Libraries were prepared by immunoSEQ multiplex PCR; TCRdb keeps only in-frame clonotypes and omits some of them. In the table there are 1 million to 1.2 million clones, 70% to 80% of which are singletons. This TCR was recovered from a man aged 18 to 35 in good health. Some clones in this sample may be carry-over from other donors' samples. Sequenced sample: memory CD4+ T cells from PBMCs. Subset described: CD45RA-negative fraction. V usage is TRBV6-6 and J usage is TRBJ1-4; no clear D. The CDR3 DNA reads TGTGCCAGCAGTTACTCGTTGACGGGTTCTAATGAAAAACTGTTTTTT. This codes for CASSYSLTGSNEKLFF.